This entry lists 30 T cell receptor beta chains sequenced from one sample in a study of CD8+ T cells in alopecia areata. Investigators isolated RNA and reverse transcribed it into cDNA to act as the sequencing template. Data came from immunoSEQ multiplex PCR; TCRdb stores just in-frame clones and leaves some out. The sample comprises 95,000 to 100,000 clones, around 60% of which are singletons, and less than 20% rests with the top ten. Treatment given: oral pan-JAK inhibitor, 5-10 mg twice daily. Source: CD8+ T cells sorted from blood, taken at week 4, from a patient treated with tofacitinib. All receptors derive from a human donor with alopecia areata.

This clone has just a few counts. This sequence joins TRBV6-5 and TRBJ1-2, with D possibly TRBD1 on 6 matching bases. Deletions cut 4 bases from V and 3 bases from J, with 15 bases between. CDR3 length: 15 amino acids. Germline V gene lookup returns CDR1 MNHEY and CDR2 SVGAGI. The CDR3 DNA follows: TGTGCCAGCAGTTTCGGGACACAGGGCGACTATGGCTACACCTTC. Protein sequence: CASSFGTQGDYGYTF.

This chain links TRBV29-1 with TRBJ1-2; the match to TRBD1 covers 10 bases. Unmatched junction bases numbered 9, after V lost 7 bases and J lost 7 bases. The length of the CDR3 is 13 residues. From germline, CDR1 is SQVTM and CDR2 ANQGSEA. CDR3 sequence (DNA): TGCAGCGCGGCGGGGACAGGGGATGCTGGCTACACCTTC. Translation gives CSAAGTGDAGYTF.

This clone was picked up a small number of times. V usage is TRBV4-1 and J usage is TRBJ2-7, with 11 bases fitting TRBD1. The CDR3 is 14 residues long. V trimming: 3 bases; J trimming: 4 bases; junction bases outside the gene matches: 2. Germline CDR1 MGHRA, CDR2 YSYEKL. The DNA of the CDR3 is TGCGCCAGCAGCCAGGGACAGGGGGAGTACGAGCAGTACTTC. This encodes CASSQGQGEYEQYF.

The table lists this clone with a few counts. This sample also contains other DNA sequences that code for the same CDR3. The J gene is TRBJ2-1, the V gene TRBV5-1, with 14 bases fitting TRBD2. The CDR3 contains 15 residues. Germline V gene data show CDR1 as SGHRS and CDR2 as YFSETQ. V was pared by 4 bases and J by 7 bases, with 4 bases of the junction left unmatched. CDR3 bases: TGCGCCAGCAGCCCAGGGACTAGCGGGGGTAATGAGCAGTTCTTC. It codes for CASSPGTSGGNEQFF.

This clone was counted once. The CDR3 protein is CASSQDVGFYGYTF. The CDR3 bases are TGTGCCAGCAGCCAAGATGTGGGATTCTATGGCTACACCTTC. The J gene is TRBJ1-2, the V gene TRBV4-2; D is unresolved. This CDR3 is built from 14 residues. V was cut by 0 bases and J by 4 bases, with 9 bases left in between. Per germline, CDR1 LGHNA and CDR2 YNFKEQ.

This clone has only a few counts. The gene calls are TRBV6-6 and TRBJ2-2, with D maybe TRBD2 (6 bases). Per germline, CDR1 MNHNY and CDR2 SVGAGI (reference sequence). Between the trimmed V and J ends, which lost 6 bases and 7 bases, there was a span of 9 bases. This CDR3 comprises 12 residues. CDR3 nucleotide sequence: TGTGCCAGCAGCCACGGGGGCGGGGAGCTGTTTTTT. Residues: CASSHGGGELFF.

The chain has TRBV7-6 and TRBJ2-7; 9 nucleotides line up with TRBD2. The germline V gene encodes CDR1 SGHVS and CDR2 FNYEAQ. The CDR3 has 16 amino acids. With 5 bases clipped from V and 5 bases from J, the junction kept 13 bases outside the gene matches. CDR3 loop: CASSRGAGGPFDEQYF. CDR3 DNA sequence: TGTGCCAGCAGCCGGGGGGCGGGAGGGCCGTTCGACGAGCAGTACTTC.

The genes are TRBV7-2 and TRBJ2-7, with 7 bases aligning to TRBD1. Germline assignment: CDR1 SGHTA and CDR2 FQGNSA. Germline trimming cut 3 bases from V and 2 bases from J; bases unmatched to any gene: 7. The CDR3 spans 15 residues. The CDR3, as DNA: TGTGCCAGCAGCTTGAATGGCCAGGGGGCCTACGAGCAGTACTTC. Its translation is CASSLNGQGAYEQYF.

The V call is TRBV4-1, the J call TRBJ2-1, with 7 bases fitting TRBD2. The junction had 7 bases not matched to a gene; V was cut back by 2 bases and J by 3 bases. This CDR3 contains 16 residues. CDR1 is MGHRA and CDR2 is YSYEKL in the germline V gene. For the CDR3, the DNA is TGCGCCAGCAGCCAACTAGCGGACACTTACTACAATGAGCAGTTCTTC. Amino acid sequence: CASSQLADTYYNEQFF.

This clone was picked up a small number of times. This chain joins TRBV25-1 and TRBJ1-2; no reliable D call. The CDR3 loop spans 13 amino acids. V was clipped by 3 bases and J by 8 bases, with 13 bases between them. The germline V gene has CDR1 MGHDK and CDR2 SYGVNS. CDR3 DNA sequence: TGTGCCAGCAGTGATTCAACCTTCGTCGGCTACACCTTC. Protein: CASSDSTFVGYTF.

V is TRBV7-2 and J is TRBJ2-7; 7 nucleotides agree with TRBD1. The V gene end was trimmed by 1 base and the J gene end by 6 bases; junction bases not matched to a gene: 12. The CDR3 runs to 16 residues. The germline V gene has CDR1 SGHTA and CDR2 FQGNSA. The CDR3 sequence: CASSLVERPGGAEQYF. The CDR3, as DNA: TGTGCCAGCAGCTTAGTGGAGAGGCCAGGGGGAGCCGAGCAGTACTTC.

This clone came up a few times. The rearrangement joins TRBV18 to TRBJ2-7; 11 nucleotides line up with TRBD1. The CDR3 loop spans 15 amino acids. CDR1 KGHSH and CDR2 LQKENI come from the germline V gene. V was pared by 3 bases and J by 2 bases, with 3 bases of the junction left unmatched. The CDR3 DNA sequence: TGTGCCAGCTCACCGGACAGGGGGCCCACCTACGAGCAGTACTTC. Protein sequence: CASSPDRGPTYEQYF. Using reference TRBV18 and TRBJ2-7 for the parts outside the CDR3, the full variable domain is NAGVMQNPRHLVRRRGQEARLRCSPMKGHSHVYWYRQLPEEGLKFMVYLQKENIIDESGMPKERFSAEFPKEGPSILRIQQVVRGDSAAYFCASSPDRGPTYEQYFGPGTRLTVT.

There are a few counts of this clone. The DNA of the CDR3 is TGCGCCAGCAGCCTTACGGACGGGGCTGGCTACGAGCAGTACTTC. Its translation is CASSLTDGAGYEQYF. The chain has TRBV5-1 and TRBJ2-7; D tentatively fits TRBD1 or TRBD2 (5 bases each). The CDR3 contains 15 residues. CDR1 and CDR2 (germline): SGHRS, YFSETQ. V was clipped by 4 bases and J by 3 bases, with 17 bases between them.

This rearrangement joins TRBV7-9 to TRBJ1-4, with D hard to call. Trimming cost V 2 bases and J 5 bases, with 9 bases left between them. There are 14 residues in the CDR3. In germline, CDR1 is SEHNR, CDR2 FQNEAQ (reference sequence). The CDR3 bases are TGTGCCAGCAGCTTAATCGGGGAAAATGAAAAACTGTTTTTT. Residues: CASSLIGENEKLFF.

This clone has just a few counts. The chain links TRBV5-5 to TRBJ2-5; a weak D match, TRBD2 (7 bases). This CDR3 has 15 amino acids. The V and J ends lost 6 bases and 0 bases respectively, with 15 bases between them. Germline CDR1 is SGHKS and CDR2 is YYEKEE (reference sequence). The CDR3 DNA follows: TGTGCCAGCACCCTGGCGGGGGCGTACCAAGAGACCCAGTACTTC. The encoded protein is CASTLAGAYQETQYF.

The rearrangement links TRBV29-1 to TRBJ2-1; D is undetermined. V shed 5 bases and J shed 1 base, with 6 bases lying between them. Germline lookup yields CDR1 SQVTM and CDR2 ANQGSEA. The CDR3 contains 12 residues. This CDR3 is CSVSPSYNEQFF. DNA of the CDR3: TGCAGCGTTAGCCCTTCCTACAATGAGCAGTTCTTC.

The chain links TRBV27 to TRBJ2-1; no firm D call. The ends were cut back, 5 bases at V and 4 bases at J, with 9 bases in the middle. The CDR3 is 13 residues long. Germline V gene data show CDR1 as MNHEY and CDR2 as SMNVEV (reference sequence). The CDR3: CASSSAVYNEQFF. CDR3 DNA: TGTGCCAGCAGTAGTGCGGTATACAATGAGCAGTTCTTC.

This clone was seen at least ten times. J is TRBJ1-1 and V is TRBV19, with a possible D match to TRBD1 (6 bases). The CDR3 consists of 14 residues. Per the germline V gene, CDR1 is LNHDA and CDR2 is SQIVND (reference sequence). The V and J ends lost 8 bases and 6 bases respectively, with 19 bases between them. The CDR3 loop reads CASSPQGPKAEAFF. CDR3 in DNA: TGTGCCAGTTCGCCACAGGGTCCGAAGGCTGAAGCTTTCTTT.

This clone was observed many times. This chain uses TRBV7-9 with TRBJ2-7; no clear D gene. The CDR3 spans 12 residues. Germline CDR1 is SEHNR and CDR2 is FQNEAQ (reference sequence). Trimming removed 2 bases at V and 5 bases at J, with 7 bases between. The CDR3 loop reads CASSLIVHEQYF. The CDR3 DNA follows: TGTGCCAGCAGCTTAATAGTCCACGAGCAGTACTTC.

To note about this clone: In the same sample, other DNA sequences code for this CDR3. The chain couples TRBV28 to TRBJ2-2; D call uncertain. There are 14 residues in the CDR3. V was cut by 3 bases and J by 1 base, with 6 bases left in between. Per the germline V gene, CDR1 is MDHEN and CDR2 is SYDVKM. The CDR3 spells CASSLRGNTGELFF. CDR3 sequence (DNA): TGTGCCAGCAGTTTGCGAGGGAACACCGGGGAGCTGTTTTTT.

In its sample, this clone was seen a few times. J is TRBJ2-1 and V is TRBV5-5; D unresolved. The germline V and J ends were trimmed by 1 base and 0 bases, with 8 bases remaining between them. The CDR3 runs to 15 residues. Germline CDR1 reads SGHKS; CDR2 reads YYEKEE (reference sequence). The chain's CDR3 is CASSLHADSYNEQFF. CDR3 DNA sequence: TGTGCCAGCAGCTTGCACGCGGACTCCTACAATGAGCAGTTCTTC.

The CDR3 loop is CASSLEDVAGGGTDTQYF. CDR3 bases: TGTGCCAGCAGCTTAGAGGACGTGGCGGGAGGCGGCACAGATACGCAGTATTTT. The chain uses TRBV13 and TRBJ2-3, with 8 bases identical to TRBD2. The V and J ends lost 1 base and 1 base, in that order; junction bases with no gene match: 10. Germline V CDR1 and CDR2: PRHDT, FYEKMQ (reference sequence). The CDR3 extends over 18 amino acids.

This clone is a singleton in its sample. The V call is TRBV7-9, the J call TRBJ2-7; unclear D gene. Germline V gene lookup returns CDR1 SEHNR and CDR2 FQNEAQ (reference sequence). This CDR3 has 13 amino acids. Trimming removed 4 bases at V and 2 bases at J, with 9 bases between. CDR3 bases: TGTGCCAGCAGCTCCCGAGGACCCTACGAGCAGTACTTC. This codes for CASSSRGPYEQYF.

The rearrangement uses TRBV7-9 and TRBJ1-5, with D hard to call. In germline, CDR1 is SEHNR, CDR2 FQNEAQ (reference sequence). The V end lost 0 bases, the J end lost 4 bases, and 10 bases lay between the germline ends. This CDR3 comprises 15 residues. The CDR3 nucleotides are TGTGCCAGCAGCTTAGCGGCCGGAGAGAATCAGCCCCAGCATTTT. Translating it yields CASSLAAGENQPQHF. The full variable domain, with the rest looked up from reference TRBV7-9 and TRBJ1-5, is DTGVSQNPRHKITKRGQNVTFRCDPISEHNRLYWYRQTLGQGPEFLTYFQNEAQLEKSRLLSDRFSAERPKGSFSTLEIQRTEQGDSAMYLCASSLAAGENQPQHFGDGTRLSIL.

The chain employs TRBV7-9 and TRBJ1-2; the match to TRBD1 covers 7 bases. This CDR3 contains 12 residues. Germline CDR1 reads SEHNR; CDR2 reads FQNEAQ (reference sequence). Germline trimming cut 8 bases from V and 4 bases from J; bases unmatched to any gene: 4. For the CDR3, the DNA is TGTGCCAGCCAGACAGGGTCCTATGGCTACACCTTC. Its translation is CASQTGSYGYTF.

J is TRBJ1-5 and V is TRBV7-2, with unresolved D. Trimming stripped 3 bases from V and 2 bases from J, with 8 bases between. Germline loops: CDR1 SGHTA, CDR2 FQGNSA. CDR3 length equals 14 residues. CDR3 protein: CASSLHSGNQPQHF. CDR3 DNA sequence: TGTGCCAGCAGCTTGCATAGTGGCAATCAGCCCCAGCATTTT.

The chain's CDR3 is CASSSYRGLVTGELFF. The DNA for the CDR3 is TGTGCCAGCAGTTCGTACAGGGGGTTGGTCACCGGGGAGCTGTTTTTT. The rearrangement links TRBV27 to TRBJ2-2, with 8 bases that match TRBD1. Germline CDR1 is MNHEY and CDR2 is SMNVEV (reference sequence). V shed 4 bases and J 4 bases; nucleotides not matched to a gene: 8. This CDR3 has 16 residues.

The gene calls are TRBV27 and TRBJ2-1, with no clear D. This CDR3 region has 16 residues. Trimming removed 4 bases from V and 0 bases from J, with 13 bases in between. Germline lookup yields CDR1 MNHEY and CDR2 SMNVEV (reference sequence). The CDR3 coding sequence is TGTGCCAGCAGTTGGTCCGATGCCCACTCCTACAATGAGCAGTTCTTC. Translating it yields CASSWSDAHSYNEQFF.

The CDR3 reads CASSLGLAVPYEQYF. The CDR3 region has the DNA TGTGCCAGCAGTTTAGGACTAGCGGTACCTTACGAGCAGTACTTC. The rearrangement uses TRBV27 and TRBJ2-7; 10 bases line up with TRBD2. The length of the CDR3 is 15 residues. The V and J ends lost 2 bases and 4 bases, in that order; junction bases with no gene match: 5. Germline V gene sequence: CDR1 MNHEY, CDR2 SMNVEV (reference sequence).

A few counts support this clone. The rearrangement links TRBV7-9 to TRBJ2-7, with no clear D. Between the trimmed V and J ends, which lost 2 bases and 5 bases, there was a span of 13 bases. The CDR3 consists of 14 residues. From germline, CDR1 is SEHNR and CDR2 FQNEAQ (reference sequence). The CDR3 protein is CASSLSPLPHEQYF. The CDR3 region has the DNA TGTGCCAGCAGCTTAAGCCCCCTCCCACACGAGCAGTACTTC.